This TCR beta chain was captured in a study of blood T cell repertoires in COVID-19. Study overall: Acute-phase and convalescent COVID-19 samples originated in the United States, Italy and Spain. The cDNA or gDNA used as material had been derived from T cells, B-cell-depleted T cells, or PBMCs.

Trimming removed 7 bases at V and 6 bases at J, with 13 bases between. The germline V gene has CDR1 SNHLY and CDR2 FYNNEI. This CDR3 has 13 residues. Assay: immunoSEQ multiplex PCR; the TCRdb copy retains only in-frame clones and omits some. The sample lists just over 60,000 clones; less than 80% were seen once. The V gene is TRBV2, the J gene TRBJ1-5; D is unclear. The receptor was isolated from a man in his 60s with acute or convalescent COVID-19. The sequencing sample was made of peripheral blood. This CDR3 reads CASNSRLSQPQHF. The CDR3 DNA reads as TGTGCCAGCAACAGTCGTCTAAGTCAGCCCCAGCATTTT.